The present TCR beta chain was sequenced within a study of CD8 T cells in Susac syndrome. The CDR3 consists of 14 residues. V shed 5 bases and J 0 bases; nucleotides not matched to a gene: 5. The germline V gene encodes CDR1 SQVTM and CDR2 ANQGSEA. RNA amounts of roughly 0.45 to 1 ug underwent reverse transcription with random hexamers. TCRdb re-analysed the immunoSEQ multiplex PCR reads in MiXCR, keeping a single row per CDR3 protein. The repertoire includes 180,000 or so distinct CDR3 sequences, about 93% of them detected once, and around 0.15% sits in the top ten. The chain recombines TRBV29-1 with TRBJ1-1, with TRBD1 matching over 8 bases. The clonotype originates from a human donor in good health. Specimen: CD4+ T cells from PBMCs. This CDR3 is CSVHSGGLNTEAFF. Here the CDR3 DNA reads TGCAGCGTTCACTCAGGGGGCTTGAACACTGAAGCTTTCTTT.